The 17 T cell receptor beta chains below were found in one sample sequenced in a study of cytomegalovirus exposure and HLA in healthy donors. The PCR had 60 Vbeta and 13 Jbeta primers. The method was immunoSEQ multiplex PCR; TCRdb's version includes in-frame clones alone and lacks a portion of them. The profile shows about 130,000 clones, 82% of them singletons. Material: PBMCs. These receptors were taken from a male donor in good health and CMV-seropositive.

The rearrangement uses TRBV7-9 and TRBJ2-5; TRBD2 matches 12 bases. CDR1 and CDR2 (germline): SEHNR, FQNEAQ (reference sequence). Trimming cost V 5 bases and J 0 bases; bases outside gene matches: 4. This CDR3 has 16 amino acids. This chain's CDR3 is CASSRGLAGYQETQYF. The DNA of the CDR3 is TGTGCCAGCAGCCGCGGACTAGCGGGGTACCAAGAGACCCAGTACTTC. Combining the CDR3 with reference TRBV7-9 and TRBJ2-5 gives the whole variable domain DTGVSQNPRHKITKRGQNVTFRCDPISEHNRLYWYRQTLGQGPEFLTYFQNEAQLEKSRLLSDRFSAERPKGSFSTLEIQRTEQGDSAMYLCASSRGLAGYQETQYFGPGTRLLVL.

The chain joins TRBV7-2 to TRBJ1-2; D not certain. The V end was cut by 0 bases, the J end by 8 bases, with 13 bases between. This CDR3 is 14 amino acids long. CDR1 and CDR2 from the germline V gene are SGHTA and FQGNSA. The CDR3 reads CASSLAVTVVGYTF. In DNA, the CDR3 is TGTGCCAGCAGCTTAGCAGTTACGGTCGTCGGCTACACCTTC.

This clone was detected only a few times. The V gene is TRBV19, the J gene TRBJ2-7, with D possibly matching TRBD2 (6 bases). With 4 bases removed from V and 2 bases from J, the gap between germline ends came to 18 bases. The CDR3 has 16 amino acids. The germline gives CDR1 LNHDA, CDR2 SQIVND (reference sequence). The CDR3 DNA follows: TGTGCCAGTAGTAAGGACGGGACTCCAAACGCCTACGAGCAGTACTTC. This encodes CASSKDGTPNAYEQYF. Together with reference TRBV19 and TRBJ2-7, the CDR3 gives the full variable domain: DGGITQSPKYLFRKEGQNVTLSCEQNLNHDAMYWYRQDPGQGLRLIYYSQIVNDFQKGDIAEGYSVSREKKESFPLTVTSAQKNPTAFYLCASSKDGTPNAYEQYFGPGTRLTVT.

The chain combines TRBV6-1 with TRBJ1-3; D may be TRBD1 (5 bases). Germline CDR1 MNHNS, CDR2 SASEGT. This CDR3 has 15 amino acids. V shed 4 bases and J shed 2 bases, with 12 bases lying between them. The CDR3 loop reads CASSATQGTGNTIYF. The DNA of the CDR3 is TGTGCCAGCAGTGCAACTCAGGGTACTGGAAACACCATATATTTT.

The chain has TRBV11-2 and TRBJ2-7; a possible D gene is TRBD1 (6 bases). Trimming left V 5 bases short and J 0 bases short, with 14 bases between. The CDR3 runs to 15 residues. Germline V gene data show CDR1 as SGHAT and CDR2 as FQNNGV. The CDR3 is CASSPQGKSSYEQYF. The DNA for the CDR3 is TGTGCCAGCAGCCCACAGGGAAAGAGCTCCTACGAGCAGTACTTC.

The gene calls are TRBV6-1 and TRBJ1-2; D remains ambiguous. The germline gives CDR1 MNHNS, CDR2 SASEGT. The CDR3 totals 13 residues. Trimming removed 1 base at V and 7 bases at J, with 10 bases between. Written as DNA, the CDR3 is TGTGCCAGCAGTGAAGTGACCGGGAGTGGCTACACCTTC. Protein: CASSEVTGSGYTF.

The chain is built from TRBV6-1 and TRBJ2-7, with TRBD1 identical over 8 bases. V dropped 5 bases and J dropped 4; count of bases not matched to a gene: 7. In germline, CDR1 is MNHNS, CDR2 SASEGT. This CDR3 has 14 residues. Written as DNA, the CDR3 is TGTGCCAGCAGTACCGGACAGGGAGTTTACGAGCAGTACTTC. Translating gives CASSTGQGVYEQYF.

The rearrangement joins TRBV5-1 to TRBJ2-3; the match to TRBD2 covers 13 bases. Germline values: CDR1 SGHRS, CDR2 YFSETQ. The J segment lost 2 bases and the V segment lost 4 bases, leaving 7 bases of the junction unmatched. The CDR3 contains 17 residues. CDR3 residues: CASSPGTSGMVTDTQYF. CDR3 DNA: TGCGCCAGCAGCCCCGGGACTAGCGGGATGGTCACAGATACGCAGTATTTT.

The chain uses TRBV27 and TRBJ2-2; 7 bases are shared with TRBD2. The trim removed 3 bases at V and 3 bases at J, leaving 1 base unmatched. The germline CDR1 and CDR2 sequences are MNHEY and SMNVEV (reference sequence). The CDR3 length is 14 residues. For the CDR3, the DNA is TGTGCCAGCAGTTTGGGAGGGTACACCGGGGAGCTGTTTTTT. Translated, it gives CASSLGGYTGELFF.

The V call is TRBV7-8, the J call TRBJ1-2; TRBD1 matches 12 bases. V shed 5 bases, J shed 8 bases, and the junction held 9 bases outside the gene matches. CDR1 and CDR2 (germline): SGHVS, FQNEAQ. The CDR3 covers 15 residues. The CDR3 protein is CASSPGDRGREGYTF. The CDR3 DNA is TGTGCCAGCAGCCCAGGGGACAGGGGGCGTGAGGGCTACACCTTC.

CDR3 bases: TGTGCCATCAGTGAGGGTCTGGGGGCAGCTAATGAAAAACTGTTTTTT. It yields the protein CAISEGLGAANEKLFF. V and J are TRBV10-3 and TRBJ1-4, with a possible D match to TRBD1 (6 bases). This CDR3 comprises 16 residues. Trimming left V 2 bases short and J 3 bases short, with 13 bases between. CDR1 ENHRY and CDR2 SYGVKD come from the germline V gene.

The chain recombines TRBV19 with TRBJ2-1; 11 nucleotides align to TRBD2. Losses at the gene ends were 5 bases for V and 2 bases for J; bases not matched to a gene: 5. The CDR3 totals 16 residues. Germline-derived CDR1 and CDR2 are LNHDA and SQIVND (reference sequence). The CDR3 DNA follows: TGTGCCAGTAGTTTAAGGACTAGCGGGCCCTACAATGAGCAGTTCTTC. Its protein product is CASSLRTSGPYNEQFF. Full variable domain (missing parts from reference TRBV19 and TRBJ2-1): DGGITQSPKYLFRKEGQNVTLSCEQNLNHDAMYWYRQDPGQGLRLIYYSQIVNDFQKGDIAEGYSVSREKKESFPLTVTSAQKNPTAFYLCASSLRTSGPYNEQFFGPGTRLTVL.

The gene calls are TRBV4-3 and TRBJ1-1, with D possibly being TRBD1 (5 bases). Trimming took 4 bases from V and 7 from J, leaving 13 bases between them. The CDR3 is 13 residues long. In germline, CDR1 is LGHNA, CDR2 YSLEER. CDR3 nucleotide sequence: TGCGCCAGCAGCCTCTACCGACAGTTTGAAGCTTTCTTT. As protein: CASSLYRQFEAFF.

As DNA, the CDR3 is TGTGCCAGCAGTTACCGGTCGGGTGAGCTCACCTTC. Amino acids: CASSYRSGELTF. This sequence joins TRBV6-5 and TRBJ1-2; no reliable D call. This CDR3 comprises 12 residues. The V end lost 2 bases, the J end lost 13 bases, and 14 bases lay between the germline ends. CDR1 and CDR2 from the germline V gene are MNHEY and SVGAGI.

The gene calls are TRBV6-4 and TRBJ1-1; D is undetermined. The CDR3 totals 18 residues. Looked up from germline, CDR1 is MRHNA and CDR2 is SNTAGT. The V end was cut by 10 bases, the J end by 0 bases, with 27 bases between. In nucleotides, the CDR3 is TGTGCCATCACACAGATGGATGTTGCCGAGACCCTGAACACTGAAGCTTTCTTT. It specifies CAITQMDVAETLNTEAFF.

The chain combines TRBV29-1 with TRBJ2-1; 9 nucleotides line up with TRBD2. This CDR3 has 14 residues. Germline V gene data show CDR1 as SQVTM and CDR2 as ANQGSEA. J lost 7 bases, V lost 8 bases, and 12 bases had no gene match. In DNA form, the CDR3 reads TGCAGCCTGACTAGCGGAGAGTATAGGAATGAGCAGTTCTTC. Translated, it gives CSLTSGEYRNEQFF.

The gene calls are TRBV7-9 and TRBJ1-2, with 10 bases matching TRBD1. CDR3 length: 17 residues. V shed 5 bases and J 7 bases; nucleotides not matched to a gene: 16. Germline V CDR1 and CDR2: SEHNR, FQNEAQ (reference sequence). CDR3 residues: CASSPRGPGQGLSGYTF. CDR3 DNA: TGTGCCAGCAGCCCTAGGGGCCCGGGACAGGGGCTCTCTGGCTACACCTTC.